This TCR beta chain was profiled in a study of blood T cell repertoires in COVID-19. Study in general: COVID-19 samples, acute and convalescent, were from the United States, Italy and Spain. T cells, B-cell-depleted T cells, or PBMCs supplied cDNA or gDNA.

Source study methods: Reference gene primers were amplified, and this amplification served to estimate nucleated cell counts. Sequenced by immunoSEQ multiplex PCR; TCRdb stores in-frame clones only, minus some. The D gene and trimming were derived from the DNA, and the V and J assignments and clone size from that table. The profile shows around 100,000 clones, 87% of them singletons. This clone appeared once. CDR1 and CDR2 from the germline V gene are SGHNT and YYREEE (reference sequence). The J segment lost 3 bases and the V segment lost 0 bases, leaving 11 bases of the junction unmatched. The length of the CDR3 is 17 residues.

Sequencing used peripheral blood. This receptor was obtained from a man aged 25-45 years in a cohort sampled during active COVID-19. The chain joins TRBV5-4 to TRBJ1-1; 7 bases are shared with TRBD1. The CDR3 nucleotides read TGTGCCAGCAGCTTGGGGGACAGTCGGGGAGGCTACACTGAAGCTTTCTTT. It yields the protein CASSLGDSRGGYTEAFF.